Each of the 29 T cell receptor beta chains below was sequenced from the same sample in a study of regulatory T cells in long-lasting Graves disease. Relying on iRepertoire HTBI primers and Arm-PCR of CDR3 regions, the team built TCR beta libraries. TCRdb re-called the multiplex PCR reads with MiXCR, one entry per CDR3 protein. The sample yields around 400,000 distinct CDR3 sequences, roughly 10% seen once. Time point denoted: newly diagnosed GD, antithyroid drugs for less than 3 months. Generation of the TCR library employed RNA extracted from PBMCs. This same sample was also taken into another study, of T cells in Graves' hyperthyroidism and ophthalmopathy.

The starting material was peripheral blood mononuclear cells (PBMCs), obtained at new diagnosis, from a patient treated with antithyroid drugs. Source of these receptors: a woman younger than 30 with Graves disease.

This clonotype was recorded at least ten times. The chain combines TRBV24-1 with TRBJ2-1, with 7 bases aligning to TRBD1. The germline gives CDR1 KGHDR, CDR2 SFDVKD. The CDR3 contains 15 residues. Trimming cost V 7 bases and J 6 bases; bases outside gene matches: 11. The CDR3 here is CATRIGAGGPNEQFF. CDR3 in DNA: TGTGCCACCAGGATTGGGGCAGGGGGTCCCAATGAGCAGTTCTTC.

This clonotype was counted a few times. The chain uses TRBV6-1 and TRBJ2-3, with 7 bases identical to TRBD2. The germline gives CDR1 MNHNS, CDR2 SASEGT. The CDR3 totals 13 residues. The V and J ends lost 8 bases and 5 bases, in that order; junction bases with no gene match: 7. This chain's CDR3 is CASGRGLGDTQYF. CDR3 nucleotide sequence: TGTGCCAGCGGGAGGGGATTAGGAGATACGCAGTATTTT.

This clonotype showed up just a few times. The V call is TRBV9, the J call TRBJ1-1, with D unresolved. This CDR3 contains 14 residues. From germline, CDR1 is SGDLS and CDR2 YYNGEE. V lost 0 bases to trimming and J lost 3 bases, with 9 bases between them. CDR3 bases: TGTGCCAGCAGCGTAGTACCCAGCCACACTGAAGCTTTCTTT. Residues: CASSVVPSHTEAFF. Supplemented by reference TRBV9 and TRBJ1-1, the full variable domain reads DSGVTQTPKHLITATGQRVTLRCSPRSGDLSVYWYQQSLDQGLQFLIQYYNGEERAKGNILERFSAQQFPDLHSELNLSSLELGDSALYFCASSVVPSHTEAFFGQGTRLTVV.

This clonotype was seen repeatedly, ten times or more. CDR3 residues: CASSPLGQPYNEQFF. In DNA, the CDR3 is TGTGCCAGCTCACCCCTAGGCCAGCCATACAATGAGCAGTTCTTC. The chain has TRBV18 and TRBJ2-1; the D is unclear. The CDR3 consists of 15 residues. Looked up from germline, CDR1 is KGHSH and CDR2 is LQKENI. V dropped 3 bases and J dropped 4 bases, with 13 bases sitting between them.

In this sample, this clonotype turned up many times. The chain is built from TRBV13 and TRBJ2-7; 11 positions match TRBD2. V shed 2 bases, J shed 3 bases, and the junction held 3 bases outside the gene matches. The CDR3 is made up of 15 amino acids. Germline values: CDR1 PRHDT, CDR2 FYEKMQ (reference sequence). This CDR3 reads CASSLSSGRVYEQYF. In nucleotides, the CDR3 is TGTGCCAGCAGCTTAAGTAGCGGGAGGGTCTACGAGCAGTACTTC.

This clonotype has at least ten counts. The V and J genes are TRBV7-9 and TRBJ1-2; no clear D. Germline V gives CDR1 SEHNR, CDR2 FQNEAQ (reference sequence). The CDR3 consists of 12 residues. V was pared by 6 bases and J by 4 bases, with 9 bases between. CDR3 DNA sequence: TGTGCCAGCAGTGAAACGGGCTATGGCTACACCTTC. Translated: CASSETGYGYTF.

This clonotype was counted many times. This chain links TRBV6-5 with TRBJ1-6, with a possible D match to TRBD1 (6 bases). Germline V gives CDR1 MNHEY, CDR2 SVGAGI. This CDR3 is 13 amino acids long. Deletions cut 4 bases from V and 13 bases from J, with 14 bases between. The CDR3 sequence is CASSLEEGVPLHF. CDR3 bases: TGTGCCAGCAGTTTGGAAGAGGGGGTCCCCCTCCACTTT.

In its sample, this clonotype was seen many times. This chain joins TRBV30 and TRBJ1-5; weak D call: TRBD1 (6 bases). V lost 2 bases to trimming and J lost 6 bases, with 11 bases between them. The CDR3 is made up of 13 amino acids. Germline-derived CDR1 and CDR2 are GTSNPN and SVGIG (reference sequence). CDR3 residues: CAWSSTGSQPQHF. For the CDR3, the DNA is TGTGCCTGGAGTTCCACAGGGAGTCAGCCCCAGCATTTT.

The chain couples TRBV9 to TRBJ2-2; 10 bases are shared with TRBD2. Germline assignment: CDR1 SGDLS and CDR2 YYNGEE. V was clipped by 3 bases and J by 3 bases; unmatched bases: 8. The CDR3 sequence is 17 residues long. The CDR3 loop is CASSAPRLAGDTGELFF. The CDR3 DNA reads TGTGCCAGCAGCGCCCCACGGCTAGCGGGAGACACCGGGGAGCTGTTTTTT.

In the case of this clonotype: It may be a read error: a sequence one base away is much more abundant. The CDR3 loop reads CSASWLAGAGELVF. Here the CDR3 DNA reads TGCAGTGCTAGCTGGCTAGCGGGAGCCGGGGAGCTGGTTTTT. This chain links TRBV20-1 with TRBJ2-2; 10 nucleotides line up with TRBD2. Germline CDR1 is DFQATT and CDR2 is SNEGSKA (reference sequence). There are 14 residues in the CDR3.

This clonotype was seen repeatedly, ten times or more. The chain uses TRBV11-2 and TRBJ2-3, with 9 bases lining up with TRBD2. Germline lookup yields CDR1 SGHAT and CDR2 FQNNGV. Trimming at V came to 11 bases and at J to 3 bases, leaving 6 bases not matched to a gene. The CDR3 is made up of 13 amino acids. The CDR3 coding sequence is TGTGCCGGGTTAGCGGGAGATACAGATACGCAGTATTTT. It translates to CAGLAGDTDTQYF. Together with reference TRBV11-2 and TRBJ2-3, the CDR3 gives the full variable domain: EAGVAQSPRYKIIEKRQSVAFWCNPISGHATLYWYQQILGQGPKLLIQFQNNGVVDDSQLPKDRFSAERLKGVDSTLKIQPAKLEDSAVYLCAGLAGDTDTQYFGPGTRLTVL.

This clonotype was counted ten times or more. The chain carries TRBV27 and TRBJ2-7, with unresolved D. Deletions cut 3 bases from V and 2 bases from J, with 8 bases between. Germline CDR1 is MNHEY and CDR2 is SMNVEV (reference sequence). This CDR3 contains 13 residues. CDR3 coding DNA: TGTGCCAGCAGTTTTAGGTTGACCTACGAGCAGTACTTC. Translation gives CASSFRLTYEQYF.

V and J are TRBV6-5 and TRBJ2-2; D tentatively fits TRBD1 or TRBD2 (5 bases each). V lost 4 bases and J 5 bases, leaving 11 bases between the germline ends. Germline loops: CDR1 MNHEY, CDR2 SVGAGI. CDR3 size: 14 residues. Written as DNA, the CDR3 is TGTGCCAGCAGTTTCGACGGGACGACCGGGGAGCTGTTTTTT. It yields the protein CASSFDGTTGELFF.

This clonotype was counted a few times. This may stem from a read error, because a much larger clone lies one nucleotide away. The J gene is TRBJ2-5, the V gene TRBV6-6; the D is unclear. The germline V gene has CDR1 MNHNY and CDR2 SVGAGI (reference sequence). This CDR3 spans 16 amino acids. The CDR3 is CAGSYSSLRARETQYF. CDR3 DNA sequence: TGTGCCGGCAGTTACTCGAGTTTACGAGCGAGGGAGACCCAGTACTTC.

The sample holds many counts of this clonotype. The chain is built from TRBV6-1 and TRBJ2-7; D unclear. Trimming stripped 6 bases from V and 0 bases from J, with 6 bases between. Germline values: CDR1 MNHNS, CDR2 SASEGT. The CDR3 contains 12 residues. The chain's CDR3 is CASSQSSYEQYV. In DNA, the CDR3 is TGTGCCAGCAGCCAAAGCTCCTACGAGCAGTACGTC.

This clonotype was seen a handful of times. This may be a read error, as it is one base from a much larger clone. The rearrangement uses TRBV2 and TRBJ1-3; no firm D call. This CDR3 is built from 13 residues. The germline V gene has CDR1 SNHLY and CDR2 FYNNEI. CDR3 DNA sequence: TGTACCGGCAGTGAGGACTCTGGAAACACCATATATTTT. Protein: CTGSEDSGNTIYF.

This clonotype occurred a few times. Just one base apart from a much larger clone, this may be a read error. In this CDR3 the conserved last residue, phenylalanine or tryptophan, is missing, so a read error is likely. The genes are TRBV20-1 and TRBJ1-1; 8 bases match TRBD1. The CDR3 contains 13 residues. Trimming at V came to 6 bases and at J to 1 base, leaving 4 bases not matched to a gene. Germline V gene lookup returns CDR1 DFQATT and CDR2 SNEGSKA (reference sequence). This CDR3 is CSARDRRNTEAFL. In DNA form, the CDR3 reads TGCAGTGCGAGGGACAGGCGGAACACTGAAGCTTTCCTT.

This rearrangement joins TRBV20-1 to TRBJ2-7; TRBD1 matches at 8 bases. This CDR3 comprises 14 residues. Unmatched junction bases numbered 13, after V lost 5 bases and J lost 7 bases. Germline lookup yields CDR1 DFQATT and CDR2 SNEGSKA (reference sequence). DNA for the CDR3: TGCAGTGCTTCTAAAACCCAGGGGGCGGGGGAGCAGTACGTC. Its protein is CSASKTQGAGEQYV.

This clonotype was found many times. The chain carries TRBV7-3 and TRBJ1-6; D gene ambiguous. Germline V gives CDR1 SGHTA, CDR2 FQGTGA. The CDR3 is 15 residues long. V lost 3 bases, J lost 7 bases, and 13 bases lay in between. Here the CDR3 reads CASSLTPNSNSPLHF. The DNA of the CDR3 is TGTGCCAGCAGCTTGACCCCGAATTCAAATTCACCCCTCCACTTT.

The V gene is TRBV4-1, the J gene TRBJ1-3; D gene ambiguous. Germline V gene lookup returns CDR1 MGHRA and CDR2 YSYEKL. With 0 bases removed from V and 4 bases from J, the gap between germline ends came to 19 bases. CDR3 size: 18 residues. The CDR3 DNA sequence: TGCGCCAGCAGCCAAGACGAGGTCGGCTGGGTGGGGGGAAACACCATATATTTT. Its protein product is CASSQDEVGWVGGNTIYF.

This clonotype was detected ten times or more. The gene calls are TRBV3-1 and TRBJ2-1; D not certain. Trimming pared 1 base from V and 5 bases from J, leaving 9 bases between. CDR1 is LGHDT, CDR2 YNNKEL, per germline (reference sequence). The CDR3 contains 14 residues. The CDR3 is CASSQVITNNEQFF. The CDR3, as DNA: TGTGCCAGCAGCCAAGTGATCACAAACAATGAGCAGTTCTTC.

J is TRBJ2-1 and V is TRBV9; D possibly corresponds to TRBD2 (5 bases). The CDR3 sequence is 17 residues long. Trimming removed 4 bases at V and 1 base at J, with 18 bases between. Per the germline V gene, CDR1 is SGDLS and CDR2 is YYNGEE. The CDR3 loop is CASSPLVLGSSYNEQFF. The CDR3 region has the DNA TGTGCCAGCAGCCCATTGGTGCTAGGGAGTTCCTACAATGAGCAGTTCTTC.

This clonotype has ten or more counts. The J gene is TRBJ2-1, the V gene TRBV28, with D unresolved. This CDR3 region has 15 residues. Germline assignment: CDR1 MDHEN and CDR2 SYDVKM. Trimming pared 2 bases from V and 8 bases from J, leaving 16 bases between. The DNA for the CDR3 is TGTGCCAGCAGTTTAGGGCTAAGTAGGATTGATGAGCAGTTCTTC. It specifies CASSLGLSRIDEQFF.

This clonotype has just a few counts. The chain carries TRBV29-1 and TRBJ2-1, with TRBD2 matching over 7 bases. Trimming removed 3 bases from V and 8 bases from J; junction bases left unmatched: 10. CDR3 length: 14 residues. From germline, CDR1 is SQVTM and CDR2 ANQGSEA. The CDR3 DNA sequence: TGCAGCGTTGAGTTCTCGGGGGGTGGCGATGAGCAGTTCTTC. Residues: CSVEFSGGGDEQFF.

With regard to this clonotype: Possible read error: a much larger clone is one base away. The chain has TRBV6-2 or TRBV6-3 and TRBJ2-3, with 8 bases identical to TRBD2. J lost 4 bases, V lost 6 bases, and 15 bases had no gene match. Germline lookup yields CDR1 MNHEY and CDR2 SVGEGT. The CDR3 contains 17 residues. CDR3 residues: CASRTPFKAGVADTQYF. In DNA form, the CDR3 reads TGTGCCAGCAGGACCCCGTTTAAAGCGGGAGTGGCAGATACGCAGTATTTT.

This clonotype came up many times. The chain combines TRBV7-9 with TRBJ1-4; D not resolved. V lost 5 bases and J 0 bases, leaving 10 bases between the germline ends. The CDR3 is made up of 15 amino acids. Per germline, CDR1 SEHNR and CDR2 FQNEAQ (reference sequence). CDR3 nucleotides: TGTGCCAGCAGCGCGAGAGGGACAACTAATGAAAAACTGTTTTTT. Residues: CASSARGTTNEKLFF. The full variable domain, completed using reference TRBV7-9 and TRBJ1-4, is DTGVSQNPRHKITKRGQNVTFRCDPISEHNRLYWYRQTLGQGPEFLTYFQNEAQLEKSRLLSDRFSAERPKGSFSTLEIQRTEQGDSAMYLCASSARGTTNEKLFFGSGTQLSVL.

This clonotype was counted many times. The rearrangement joins TRBV2 to TRBJ2-2, with D perhaps being TRBD1 or TRBD2 (6 bases each). The germline V and J ends were trimmed by 2 bases and 5 bases, with 12 bases remaining between them. This CDR3 has 15 residues. CDR1 and CDR2 (germline): SNHLY, FYNNEI. The CDR3 DNA sequence: TGTGCCAGCAGTGAACTGGGGGGCGATACCGGGGAGCTGTTTTTT. Its translation: CASSELGGDTGELFF.

With regard to this clonotype: This sequence is one base from a far larger clone and is likely a read error. The chain links TRBV7-9 to TRBJ2-1; D may match TRBD1 or TRBD2 (5 bases each). CDR3 length: 14 residues. Germline lookup yields CDR1 SEHNR and CDR2 FQNEAQ (reference sequence). The CDR3 sequence is CASGLAFLGVEQFF. The CDR3 coding sequence is TGTGCCAGCGGCTTAGCTTTTTTGGGGGTCGAGCAGTTCTTC.

The sample holds a few counts of this clonotype. The chain employs TRBV3-1 and TRBJ2-1, with TRBD2 identical over 10 bases. CDR3 length: 17 residues. J gave up 7 bases and V 3 bases, and 12 bases lay outside the gene matches. The germline CDR1 and CDR2 sequences are LGHDT and YNNKEL (reference sequence). The CDR3: CASSQRVAGAGGNEQFF. CDR3 in DNA: TGTGCCAGCAGCCAGAGGGTAGCGGGAGCGGGGGGGAATGAGCAGTTCTTC.